This T cell receptor beta chain was documented in a study of technical replicates of blood from four donors. Germline V gene data show CDR1 as SGHVS and CDR2 as FNYEAQ. CDR3 length: 15 residues. Germline trimming cut 1 base from V and 8 bases from J; bases unmatched to any gene: 7. Using immunoSEQ multiplex PCR, the repertoire was profiled, and TCRdb retains in-frame clones only, with some absent. This table has 70,000 to 95,000 clones, 85% to 95% appearing once. This clone was detected only once. Sequencing used T cells isolated from PBMCs. This TCR derives from a human donor in good health. The chain employs TRBV7-6 and TRBJ1-1; 10 bases line up with TRBD1. The CDR3 protein is CASSLEYGTGEEAFF. In DNA, the CDR3 is TGTGCCAGCAGCTTAGAGTATGGGACAGGGGAAGAAGCTTTCTTT.